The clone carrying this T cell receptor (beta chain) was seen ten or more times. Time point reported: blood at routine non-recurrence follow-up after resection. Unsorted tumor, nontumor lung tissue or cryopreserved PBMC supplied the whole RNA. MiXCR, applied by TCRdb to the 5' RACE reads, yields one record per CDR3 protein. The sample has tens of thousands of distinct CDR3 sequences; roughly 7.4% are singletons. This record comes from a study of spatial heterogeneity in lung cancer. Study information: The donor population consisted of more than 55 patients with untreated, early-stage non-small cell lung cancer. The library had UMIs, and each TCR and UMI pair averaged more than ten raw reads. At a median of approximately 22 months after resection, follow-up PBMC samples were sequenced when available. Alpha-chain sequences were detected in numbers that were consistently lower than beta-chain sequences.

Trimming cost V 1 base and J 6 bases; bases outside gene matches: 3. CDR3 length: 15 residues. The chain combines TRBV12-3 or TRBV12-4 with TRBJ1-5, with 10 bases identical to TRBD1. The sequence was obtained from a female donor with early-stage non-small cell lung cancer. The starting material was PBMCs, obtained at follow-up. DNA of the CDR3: TGTGCCAGCAGTTTAGGGACAGGGGGTTTTCAGCCCCAGCATTTT. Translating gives CASSLGTGGFQPQHF.